The clone carrying this TCR beta chain was found many times. The antigen remains undetermined. The CDR3 is 9 amino acids. Trimming took 8 bases from V and 5 from J, leaving 3 bases between them. The germline V gene encodes CDR1 SEHNR and CDR2 FQNEAQ (reference sequence). The source of the sample is a study of identical twins. TCRdb reprocessed the 5' RACE reads with MiXCR, giving one entry per CDR3 protein. Of 130,000 to 150,000 distinct CDR3 sequences in the sample, approximately 4% were seen once. Notes on the study in general: Out-of-frame TCR alpha sharing in monozygotic twins exceeded recombination model predictions. Out-of-frame alpha sequences that twins shared showed excess low generation probability.

This clonotype originated in a man aged 18 to 35 in good health. Sequencing was done on a sample of memory T cells sorted from blood. The chain is built from TRBV7-9 and TRBJ1-1; D unclear. The CDR3 spells CASFTEAFF. CDR3 DNA sequence: TGTGCCAGCTTTACTGAAGCTTTCTTT.